This T cell receptor (beta chain) was retrieved from a study of T cells in narcolepsy. About the research overall: Healthy controls were enrolled alongside patients with narcolepsy type 1 or type 2. Findings of the study overall: Some memory CD4+ repertoires had no autoreactive clone sequences. Reportedly, autoreactive clonotypes were serially detected in patients' blood but not controls'. Same-patient CSF and blood CD4+ T cell clonotypes included HCRT-specific and TRIB2-specific autoreactive ones.

With regard to this clone: What it binds is not known.

The table came from immunoSEQ multiplex PCR; TCRdb's copy has only in-frame clones and leaves some out. There are 20,000 to 25,000 clones in the sample; around four fifths occur only once, and about 1.3% lies in the top ten. Germline values: CDR1 SGDLS, CDR2 YYNGEE. Trimming cost V 4 bases and J 6 bases; bases outside gene matches: 11. This CDR3 has 15 residues. The TCR originated in a human donor with narcolepsy. Sequenced sample: CD45RA- memory CD4+ T cells from PBMCs. The V call is TRBV9, the J call TRBJ1-1, with 8 bases lining up with TRBD1. CDR3 residues: CASSTTRDRSPEAFF. CDR3 nucleotides: TGTGCCAGCAGCACAACCCGGGACAGGAGCCCTGAAGCTTTCTTT.